A single sample is the source of the 20 T cell receptor beta chains below, sequenced in a study of breast tumors, draining lymph nodes, adjacent tissues. Using its own MiXCR run on the multiplex PCR reads, TCRdb lists one record per CDR3 protein. In the table there are around 19,000 distinct CDR3 sequences, under 35% of which are singletons. Sample: breast tumor tissue. All receptors come from a female donor with breast cancer. Some clones in this sample may be carry-over from other donors' samples.

The V gene is TRBV11-2, the J gene TRBJ2-5; 9 nucleotides match TRBD1. The CDR3 runs to 16 residues. The V gene's germline CDR1 is SGHAT and CDR2 FQNNGV. CDR3 coding DNA: TGTACCGGCAGCGCAGGGACAGGGAATCCCAAAGAGACCCAGTACTTC. Translated, it gives CTGSAGTGNPKETQYF.

This clonotype was seen ten or more times. The chain employs TRBV20-1 and TRBJ2-7, with D maybe TRBD1 (6 bases). V lost 5 bases and J 10 bases, leaving 18 bases between the germline ends. The CDR3 extends over 12 amino acids. CDR1 is DFQATT, CDR2 SNEGSKA, per germline (reference sequence). DNA of the CDR3: TGCAGTGCTGAGTCACAACAGGGCCTACAGTACTTC. Translating gives CSAESQQGLQYF.

This clonotype was recorded at least ten times. This chain's CDR3 is CASSQDRGADEQYF. As DNA, the CDR3 is TGCGCCAGCAGCCAAGATAGAGGGGCGGACGAGCAGTACTTC. This chain links TRBV4-3 with TRBJ2-7; tentatively, D is TRBD1 or TRBD2 (5 bases each). Germline V gene data show CDR1 as LGHNA and CDR2 as YSLEER. Trimming took 0 bases from V and 5 from J, leaving 11 bases between them. The CDR3 is 14 residues long.

Only a few counts were recorded for this clonotype. A much larger clone sits a single nucleotide away, making a read error possible. V gene TRBV7-2 combines with J gene TRBJ2-2; 7 bases are shared with TRBD2. Trimming took 1 base from V and 6 from J; bases not matched to a gene: 11. This CDR3 is built from 17 residues. Germline V gives CDR1 SGHTA, CDR2 FQGNSA. CDR3 region: CASSLVAGAPPAGELFF. For the CDR3, the DNA is TGTGCCAGCAGCTTAGTTGCGGGAGCCCCCCCTGCCGGGGAGCTGTTTTTT.

The gene calls are TRBV6-5 and TRBJ2-1; TRBD2 aligns across 9 bases. The CDR3 covers 15 residues. Germline loops: CDR1 MNHEY, CDR2 SVGAGI. With 2 bases clipped from V and 4 bases from J, the junction kept 3 bases outside the gene matches. The CDR3 region has the DNA TGTGCCAGCAGTTACGGGCTAGCGGGGTACAATGAGCAGTTCTTC. Translating gives CASSYGLAGYNEQFF.

The table lists this clonotype with many counts. The chain joins TRBV2 to TRBJ2-4; 9 nucleotides line up with TRBD1. Losses at the gene ends were 6 bases for V and 7 bases for J; bases not matched to a gene: 10. Germline lookup yields CDR1 SNHLY and CDR2 FYNNEI. This CDR3 is built from 15 residues. CDR3 sequence: CASRQDTGGANIQYF. The CDR3 DNA reads as TGTGCCAGCAGGCAAGATACAGGGGGCGCGAACATTCAGTACTTC.

This clonotype was observed many times. This chain connects TRBV2 to TRBJ2-6, with D perhaps matching TRBD1 (6 bases). This CDR3 comprises 20 residues. Germline V lookup: CDR1 SNHLY, CDR2 FYNNEI. The V end was cut by 0 bases, the J end by 0 bases, with 18 bases between. The CDR3 DNA is TGTGCCAGCAGTGAAGCGGGGATCGGGACATGGAACTCTGGGGCCAACGTCCTGACTTTC. It specifies CASSEAGIGTWNSGANVLTF.

The sample holds many counts of this clonotype. The rearrangement links TRBV24-1 to TRBJ2-1, with 14 bases matching TRBD2. CDR3 length equals 18 residues. Germline-derived CDR1 and CDR2 are KGHDR and SFDVKD. J gave up 6 bases and V 4 bases, and 10 bases lay outside the gene matches. CDR3 sequence (DNA): TGTGCCACCAGTGACCGCACGACTAGCGGGAGGGACATCAATGAGCAGTTCTTC. Translated, it gives CATSDRTTSGRDINEQFF.

The genes are TRBV9 and TRBJ2-5, with 7 bases that match TRBD1. The V and J ends lost 0 bases and 1 base, in that order; junction bases with no gene match: 6. Germline assignment: CDR1 SGDLS and CDR2 YYNGEE. The CDR3 totals 16 residues. CDR3 in DNA: TGTGCCAGCAGCGTAGCGGGACAGCGTTTCCAAGAGACCCAGTACTTC. The encoded protein is CASSVAGQRFQETQYF.

This clonotype was found once. This chain connects TRBV24-1 to TRBJ2-3; D possibly uses TRBD1 or TRBD2 (7 bases each). CDR3 length: 15 residues. Germline V gene sequence: CDR1 KGHDR, CDR2 SFDVKD. V lost 4 bases and J 3 bases, leaving 13 bases between the germline ends. As DNA, the CDR3 is TGTGCCACCAGTGACATTCAGGGGGGGACAGATACGCAGTATTTT. Residues: CATSDIQGGTDTQYF.

The gene calls are TRBV7-3 and TRBJ2-3; 8 nucleotides align to TRBD1. CDR1 is SGHTA and CDR2 is FQGTGA in the germline V gene. This CDR3 is built from 15 residues. V shed 5 bases and J 2 bases; nucleotides not matched to a gene: 6. The DNA for the CDR3 is TGTGCCAGCAGCCGGGGACAGGCGAACACAGATACGCAGTATTTT. Protein sequence: CASSRGQANTDTQYF.

This clonotype was found many times. This chain connects TRBV7-3 to TRBJ2-3; 11 nucleotides align to TRBD2. Trimming at V came to 2 bases and at J to 10 bases, leaving 8 bases not matched to a gene. The CDR3 loop spans 15 amino acids. Germline-derived CDR1 and CDR2 are SGHTA and FQGTGA. CDR3 region: CASSLLAGGSSAQYF. The DNA of the CDR3 is TGTGCCAGCAGCTTACTAGCGGGAGGCTCCAGCGCGCAGTATTTT. Looking up the rest from reference TRBV7-3 and TRBJ2-3 gives the full variable domain: GAGVSQTPSNKVTEKGKYVELRCDPISGHTALYWYRQSLGQGPEFLIYFQGTGAADDSGLPNDRFFAVRPEGSVSTLKIQRTERGDSAVYLCASSLLAGGSSAQYFGPGTRLTVL.

At least ten counts were recorded for this clonotype. The CDR3 region has the DNA TGTGCCAGCAGTCTTGGGACAGGGGTTAATGAGCAGTACTTC. Its translation is CASSLGTGVNEQYF. V and J are TRBV27 and TRBJ2-7; 10 bases line up with TRBD1. This CDR3 is 14 amino acids long. CDR1 is MNHEY, CDR2 SMNVEV, per germline (reference sequence). V lost 5 bases to trimming and J lost 7 bases; unmatched junction nucleotides: 8.

This clonotype was counted ten times or more. The chain employs TRBV25-1 and TRBJ2-7; D possibly corresponds to TRBD1 (6 bases). CDR3 length equals 11 residues. Trimming left V 9 bases short and J 3 bases short, with 9 bases between. The germline CDR1 and CDR2 sequences are MGHDK and SYGVNS. The CDR3 loop reads CASETGYEQYF. The CDR3 DNA is TGTGCCAGTGAGACAGGCTACGAGCAGTACTTC.

In this sample, this clonotype turned up many times. The rearrangement joins TRBV11-1 to TRBJ2-2, with 8 positions matching TRBD1. CDR3 length: 22 amino acids. J gave up 1 base and V 2 bases, and 21 bases lay outside the gene matches. From germline, CDR1 is SGHAT and CDR2 FQDESV (reference sequence). This CDR3 is CASSLFYLQGAGPGMNTGELFF. For the CDR3, the DNA is TGTGCCAGCAGCTTATTCTACCTCCAGGGGGCAGGACCCGGTATGAACACCGGGGAGCTGTTTTTT.

This clonotype showed up many times. This sequence joins TRBV7-9 and TRBJ2-2, with no clear D. V was trimmed by 1 base and J by 9 bases, leaving 6 bases between them. There are 12 residues in the CDR3. Per the germline V gene, CDR1 is SEHNR and CDR2 is FQNEAQ (reference sequence). The CDR3 spells CASSLGSWELFF. In DNA form, the CDR3 reads TGTGCCAGCAGCTTAGGTTCTTGGGAGCTGTTTTTT.

With regard to this clonotype: The junction does not match germline at one end; this may be a read error. The chain recombines TRBV16 with TRBJ2-7; D remains unclear. This CDR3 is built from 13 residues. From germline, CDR1 is KGHSY and CDR2 FQNENV. The chain's CDR3 is CASSQGRSYGQCF. The DNA of the CDR3 is TGTGCCAGCAGCCAAGGGCGCTCCTACGGGCAGTGCTTC.

This clonotype was recorded many times. The chain is built from TRBV4-2 and TRBJ1-4; the D gene is possibly TRBD1 (6 bases). The V and J ends lost 3 bases and 5 bases respectively, with 13 bases between them. The CDR3 covers 15 residues. Per germline, CDR1 LGHNA and CDR2 YNFKEQ. The CDR3 nucleotides are TGTGCCAGCAGCCAGCCGGGACACGAGAATGAAAAACTGTTTTTT. Translation gives CASSQPGHENEKLFF.

This clonotype was seen repeatedly, ten times or more. The chain recombines TRBV6-2 or TRBV6-3 with TRBJ1-5, with 9 bases that match TRBD1. Germline CDR1 reads MNHEY; CDR2 reads SVGEGT. The CDR3 sequence is 15 residues long. V dropped 2 bases and J dropped 7; count of bases not matched to a gene: 6. Here the CDR3 DNA reads TGTGCCAGCAGTTACGGGGGGGACAGGGTACAGCCCCAGCATTTT. The encoded protein is CASSYGGDRVQPQHF.

This clonotype qualifies as medium-sized. The chain is built from TRBV13 and TRBJ2-3; 7 nucleotides agree with TRBD1. This CDR3 is built from 13 residues. The ends lost 5 bases at V and 6 bases at J; junction bases unmatched: 5. CDR1 is PRHDT, CDR2 FYEKMQ, per germline (reference sequence). The CDR3 protein is CASSEQGWDTQYF. DNA for the CDR3: TGTGCCAGCAGCGAACAGGGGTGGGATACGCAGTATTTT. Full variable domain (outside the CDR3, taken from reference TRBV13 and TRBJ2-3): AAGVIQSPRHLIKEKRETATLKCYPIPRHDTVYWYQQGPGQDPQFLISFYEKMQSDKGSIPDRFSAQQFSDYHSELNMSSLELGDSALYFCASSEQGWDTQYFGPGTRLTVL.